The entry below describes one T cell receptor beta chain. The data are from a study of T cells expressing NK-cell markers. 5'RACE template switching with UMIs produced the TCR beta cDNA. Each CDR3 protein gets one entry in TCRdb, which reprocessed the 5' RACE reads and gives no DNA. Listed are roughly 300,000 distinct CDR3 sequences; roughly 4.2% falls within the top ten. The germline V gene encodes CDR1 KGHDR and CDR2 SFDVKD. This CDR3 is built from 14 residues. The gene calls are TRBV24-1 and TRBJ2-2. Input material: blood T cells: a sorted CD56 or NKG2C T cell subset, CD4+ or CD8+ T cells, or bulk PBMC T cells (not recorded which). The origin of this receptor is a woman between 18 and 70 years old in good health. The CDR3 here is CATSGRMNTGELFF.